The TCR beta chain under discussion was sequenced for a study of T cell responses to AZD1222 COVID-19 vaccine. On the study more broadly: The study pooled second doses at about 4 or about 12 weeks.

Measured with immunoSEQ multiplex PCR; TCRdb has only the in-frame clones, and not every one. The sample has 60,000 to 100,000 clones; 87% are singletons. This CDR3 region has 15 residues. The V gene's germline CDR1 is SGDLS and CDR2 YYNGEE. The V end was cut by 0 bases, the J end by 4 bases, with 13 bases between. This clone is a singleton in its sample. Its antigen remains unknown. Study results and caveats: Along spike, vaccine-associated CD4 TCRs were found throughout, with dominance at 160-218 and 743-854. There were mostly white British donors and more females than males, and clonal diversity was possibly underestimated.

V is TRBV9 and J is TRBJ2-5; a weak D match, TRBD2 (5 bases). The source material was peripheral blood, sampled on day 0 of AZD1222 vaccination. This TCR derives from an adult in good health. CDR3 DNA sequence: TGTGCCAGCAGCGTAGACGGGGTCTGGGGAGAGACCCAGTACTTC. Its protein is CASSVDGVWGETQYF. Supplemented by reference TRBV9 and TRBJ2-5, the full variable domain reads DSGVTQTPKHLITATGQRVTLRCSPRSGDLSVYWYQQSLDQGLQFLIQYYNGEERAKGNILERFSAQQFPDLHSELNLSSLELGDSALYFCASSVDGVWGETQYFGPGTRLLVL.